The 26 T cell receptor beta chains below come from one sample, sequenced in a study of pediatric ulcerative colitis. Measured with immunoSEQ multiplex PCR; TCRdb has only the in-frame clones, and not every one. This table holds tens of thousands of clones, less than 90% found once. The specimen sequenced was blood. All receptors come from a boy aged 5 to 17 with severe ulcerative colitis.

J is TRBJ2-1 and V is TRBV11-2; 8 bases agree with TRBD2. The CDR3 covers 16 residues. Germline values: CDR1 SGHAT, CDR2 FQNNGV. V was clipped by 3 bases and J by 6 bases; unmatched bases: 10. As DNA, the CDR3 is TGTGCCAGCAGCTTTACGGGAGGGCGGGGGCTCAATGAGCAGTTCTTC. As protein: CASSFTGGRGLNEQFF.

This clone was seen a single time. The chain links TRBV27 to TRBJ1-2; the D gene is possibly TRBD1 (5 bases). CDR3 length: 12 residues. Between the trimmed V and J ends, which lost 4 bases and 7 bases, there was a span of 10 bases. Looked up from germline, CDR1 is MNHEY and CDR2 is SMNVEV (reference sequence). The DNA for the CDR3 is TGTGCCAGCAGTTCCGCAGGGACTGGCTACACCTTC. Translated, it gives CASSSAGTGYTF.

This clone turned up a few times. This chain connects TRBV2 to TRBJ1-2; no reliable D call. The V end was cut by 0 bases, the J end by 4 bases, with 9 bases between. CDR1 is SNHLY and CDR2 is FYNNEI in the germline V gene. There are 14 residues in the CDR3. The CDR3: CASSEALGAYGYTF. CDR3 sequence (DNA): TGTGCCAGCAGTGAAGCGCTGGGAGCCTATGGCTACACCTTC.

The CDR3 protein is CASSYEGTMNTEAFF. The CDR3 DNA sequence: TGTGCCAGCAGCTATGAGGGCACCATGAACACTGAAGCTTTCTTT. The chain employs TRBV11-2 and TRBJ1-1; D not certain. Per the germline V gene, CDR1 is SGHAT and CDR2 is FQNNGV. This CDR3 is built from 15 residues. The V end was cut by 4 bases, the J end by 0 bases, with 12 bases between.

The CDR3 spells CASRDGREDDTGELFF. The CDR3 DNA is TGTGCCAGCAGGGACGGGCGGGAGGACGACACCGGGGAGCTGTTTTTT. V usage is TRBV7-9 and J usage is TRBJ2-2, with 8 bases identical to TRBD2. Germline trimming cut 6 bases from V and 3 bases from J; bases unmatched to any gene: 9. The CDR3 length is 16 residues. Per the germline V gene, CDR1 is SEHNR and CDR2 is FQNEAQ (reference sequence). Full variable domain (missing parts from reference TRBV7-9 and TRBJ2-2): DTGVSQNPRHKITKRGQNVTFRCDPISEHNRLYWYRQTLGQGPEFLTYFQNEAQLEKSRLLSDRFSAERPKGSFSTLEIQRTEQGDSAMYLCASRDGREDDTGELFFGEGSRLTVL.

This clone was recorded only once. The gene calls are TRBV4-3 and TRBJ2-1, with TRBD2 matching over 13 bases. V shed 5 bases and J 7 bases; nucleotides not matched to a gene: 5. Germline V lookup: CDR1 LGHNA, CDR2 YSLEER. The CDR3 has 15 amino acids. The CDR3 bases are TGCGCCAGCAGCTCCGGACTAGCGGGAGAAAATGAGCAGTTCTTC. It specifies CASSSGLAGENEQFF.

The rearrangement links TRBV5-1 to TRBJ1-1; D is uncertain. This CDR3 is built from 13 residues. The germline V and J ends were trimmed by 5 bases and 1 base, with 9 bases remaining between them. Germline V lookup: CDR1 SGHRS, CDR2 YFSETQ. CDR3 nucleotide sequence: TGCGCCAGCAGGTCGGTCGGGAACACTGAAGCTTTCTTT. Encoded protein: CASRSVGNTEAFF.

The chain uses TRBV5-6 and TRBJ2-3, with 7 bases matching TRBD2. This CDR3 region has 15 residues. Germline V gene lookup returns CDR1 SGHDT and CDR2 YYEEEE. V lost 4 bases to trimming and J lost 4 bases; unmatched junction nucleotides: 9. CDR3 DNA sequence: TGTGCCAGCAGCACCCTAGCGGCGCGGGCAGATACGCAGTATTTT. Its translation is CASSTLAARADTQYF. The whole variable domain, remainder taken from reference TRBV5-6 and TRBJ2-3, is DAGVTQSPTHLIKTRGQQVTLRCSPKSGHDTVSWYQQALGQGPQFIFQYYEEEERQRGNFPDRFSGHQFPNYSSELNVNALLLGDSALYLCASSTLAARADTQYFGPGTRLTVL.

The chain couples TRBV1 to TRBJ2-1; the table names TRBD2, a call not compared with the DNA. TRBV1 is flagged as a pseudogene. CDR3 size: 15 residues. The CDR3 loop reads CTSSQEPAREGEQFF. Here the CDR3 DNA reads TGCACCAGCAGCCAAGAACCCGCGCGCGAGGGTGAGCAGTTCTTC.

This chain links TRBV6-5 with TRBJ2-2; 11 nucleotides line up with TRBD1. Germline CDR1 is MNHEY and CDR2 is SVGAGI. V lost 3 bases and J lost 7; bases outside the gene matches: 7. The CDR3 is made up of 16 amino acids. The CDR3 DNA reads TGTGCCAGCAGTTATAACGGACAGGGGGCTTACGGGGAGCTGTTTTTT. Amino acids: CASSYNGQGAYGELFF.

This chain connects TRBV4-1 to TRBJ1-4; D is unclear. From germline, CDR1 is MGHRA and CDR2 YSYEKL. The germline V and J ends were trimmed by 5 bases and 5 bases, with 12 bases remaining between them. The CDR3 totals 14 residues. CDR3 DNA sequence: TGCGCCAGCAGCTCCGGGATCCCAAATGAAAAACTGTTTTTT. This sequence encodes CASSSGIPNEKLFF.

The CDR3, as DNA: TGCAGCGTTGGGACAGGGGGCGGCGGCTACACCTTC. It encodes CSVGTGGGGYTF. The gene calls are TRBV29-1 and TRBJ1-2; 11 bases are a match to TRBD1. Germline V gene lookup returns CDR1 SQVTM and CDR2 ANQGSEA. The CDR3 covers 12 residues. V lost 4 bases to trimming and J lost 8 bases; unmatched junction nucleotides: 3.

This chain uses TRBV4-1 with TRBJ1-1, with D tentatively TRBD1 (6 bases). CDR3 length: 16 residues. The V gene's germline CDR1 is MGHRA and CDR2 YSYEKL. V shed 3 bases and J shed 0 bases, with 14 bases lying between them. The CDR3 loop reads CASSQGAGAMNTEAFF. The CDR3, as DNA: TGCGCCAGCAGCCAGGGGGCAGGGGCGATGAACACTGAAGCTTTCTTT.

The V gene is TRBV19, the J gene TRBJ2-7; D gene uncertain. Looked up from germline, CDR1 is LNHDA and CDR2 is SQIVND (reference sequence). V lost 3 bases and J 2 bases, leaving 11 bases between the germline ends. This CDR3 has 14 residues. CDR3 nucleotides: TGTGCCAGTAGTATTGCAGGCGGTACCTACGAGCAGTACTTC. Translation: CASSIAGGTYEQYF.

This chain uses TRBV11-3 with TRBJ2-5, with 10 bases identical to TRBD2. CDR1 and CDR2 (germline): SGHNT, YENEEA. This CDR3 has 17 residues. Losses at the gene ends were 0 bases for V and 3 bases for J; bases not matched to a gene: 7. As DNA, the CDR3 is TGTGCCAGCAGCTTAGATTCTCATCTAGCGGGGGAAGAGACCCAGTACTTC. Translating it yields CASSLDSHLAGEETQYF.

The chain has TRBV5-1 and TRBJ2-5; 7 bases are a match to TRBD1. The V gene's germline CDR1 is SGHRS and CDR2 YFSETQ. The junction had 3 bases not matched to a gene; V was cut back by 4 bases and J by 0 bases. This CDR3 contains 14 residues. The CDR3 coding sequence is TGCGCCAGCAGCCTACAGGGGTACCAAGAGACCCAGTACTTC. Translating it yields CASSLQGYQETQYF.

This chain uses TRBV6-5 with TRBJ2-1; 8 bases agree with TRBD2. This CDR3 comprises 16 residues. Germline CDR1 and CDR2: MNHEY and SVGAGI. Trimming took 0 bases from V and 9 from J; bases not matched to a gene: 10. This chain's CDR3 is CASSYSKGQAGVEQFF. In DNA form, the CDR3 reads TGTGCCAGCAGTTACTCGAAGGGACAAGCGGGAGTTGAGCAGTTCTTC.

The chain uses TRBV10-2 and TRBJ1-2; perhaps TRBD1 as D (6 bases). The V gene lost 6 bases and the J gene lost 11 bases, with 19 bases spanning the gap. This CDR3 has 13 amino acids. The V gene's germline CDR1 is WSHSY and CDR2 SAAADI. The CDR3, as DNA: TGCGCCAGCAGGCAGGAGGGGGGTTCTTTGTACACCTTC. Its translation is CASRQEGGSLYTF.

This chain links TRBV27 with TRBJ2-1; the match to TRBD1 covers 7 bases. After removal of 6 bases from V and 2 bases from J, the junction contained 1 base not matched to a gene. This CDR3 comprises 13 residues. Germline V gives CDR1 MNHEY, CDR2 SMNVEV (reference sequence). CDR3 sequence (DNA): TGTGCCAGCAGCCAGGGGGCCTACAATGAGCAGTTCTTC. This encodes CASSQGAYNEQFF.

The chain combines TRBV5-6 with TRBJ1-1; 9 bases match TRBD1. The V segment lost 4 bases and the J segment 8 bases; nucleotides outside the gene matches: 12. Germline CDR1 reads SGHDT; CDR2 reads YYEEEE. The CDR3 spans 15 residues. The CDR3 DNA is TGTGCCAGCAGCCCGGGACAGGGTTTCAGAGTGGAAGCTTTCTTT. As protein: CASSPGQGFRVEAFF.

This clone appeared once. The gene calls are TRBV5-4 and TRBJ1-1; tentative D call: TRBD1 (5 bases). The germline V gene encodes CDR1 SGHNT and CDR2 YYREEE (reference sequence). Trimming stripped 9 bases from V and 0 bases from J, with 12 bases between. The CDR3 contains 13 residues. Written as DNA, the CDR3 is TGTGCCACGTCGACAGTGATGAACACTGAAGCTTTCTTT. This codes for CATSTVMNTEAFF.

The chain employs TRBV6-1 and TRBJ2-3, with 8 positions matching TRBD1. V lost 6 bases to trimming and J lost 4 bases; unmatched junction nucleotides: 24. The germline V gene encodes CDR1 MNHNS and CDR2 SASEGT. The CDR3 consists of 20 residues. The CDR3 loop is CASREPAGNFIADRADTQYF. The CDR3 region has the DNA TGTGCCAGCAGGGAACCCGCGGGAAACTTCATAGCGGACAGGGCAGATACGCAGTATTTT.

V usage is TRBV7-2 and J usage is TRBJ1-5; D is uncertain. The germline gives CDR1 SGHTA, CDR2 FQGNSA. Between the trimmed V and J ends, which lost 0 bases and 4 bases, there was a span of 7 bases. CDR3 length: 14 residues. This CDR3 is CASSLANMNQPQHF. In DNA form, the CDR3 reads TGTGCCAGCAGCTTAGCGAATATGAATCAGCCCCAGCATTTT.

This chain connects TRBV11-1 to TRBJ2-3, with 10 positions matching TRBD1. CDR1 SGHAT and CDR2 FQDESV come from the germline V gene (reference sequence). With V trimmed by 4 bases and J by 4 bases, 5 bases remained unmatched. The CDR3 length is 15 residues. The CDR3 bases are TGTGCCAGCAGCTGGGGAGGACAGGGGGCAGATACGCAGTATTTT. This translates into CASSWGGQGADTQYF.

This sequence joins TRBV19 and TRBJ2-7; the D is unclear. The CDR3 extends over 11 amino acids. Between the trimmed V and J ends, which lost 4 bases and 4 bases, there was a span of 5 bases. Germline values: CDR1 LNHDA, CDR2 SQIVND (reference sequence). This CDR3 is CASSTGYEQYF. The CDR3, as DNA: TGTGCCAGTAGTACCGGATACGAGCAGTACTTC.

V and J are TRBV18 and TRBJ2-7, with 9 bases that match TRBD1. CDR3 length equals 15 residues. Trimming removed 3 bases from V and 0 bases from J; junction bases left unmatched: 3. From germline, CDR1 is KGHSH and CDR2 LQKENI. CDR3 in DNA: TGTGCCAGCTCACCGGCGACAGGGGGCTCCTACGAGCAGTACTTC. Amino acids: CASSPATGGSYEQYF. Based on the CDR3 plus reference TRBV18 and TRBJ2-7, the full variable domain is NAGVMQNPRHLVRRRGQEARLRCSPMKGHSHVYWYRQLPEEGLKFMVYLQKENIIDESGMPKERFSAEFPKEGPSILRIQQVVRGDSAAYFCASSPATGGSYEQYFGPGTRLTVT.